One sample yielded the 29 T cell receptor beta chains listed below, sequenced in a study of T cells in tuberculosis. After thawing and overnight rest, PBMC were stained with GMM-loaded CD1B tetramer, viability dye and anti-CD3 for sorting. The lipid loaded on the CD1B tetramers was C32 glucose monomycolate from Rhodococcus equi. Some clones are missing from TCRdb's copy, which holds only in-frame ones; the method was immunoSEQ multiplex PCR. In the table there are tens of thousands of clones, about nine tenths of which are singletons. The sample consisted of CD1b-GMM tetramer-negative cells sorted from PBMCs. Receptor source: an adult woman with latent tuberculosis.

This clone was detected once. The rearrangement links TRBV7-6 to TRBJ2-1; the D is unclear. Trimming left V 5 bases short and J 6 bases short, with 11 bases between. The CDR3 consists of 13 residues. In germline, CDR1 is SGHVS, CDR2 FNYEAQ. In nucleotides, the CDR3 is TGTGCCAGCAGCCTTGCCCCGAGCAATGAGCAGTTCTTC. It yields the protein CASSLAPSNEQFF.

J is TRBJ2-1 and V is TRBV13; 8 positions match TRBD2. Germline V gene data show CDR1 as PRHDT and CDR2 as FYEKMQ (reference sequence). V was clipped by 7 bases and J by 9 bases; unmatched bases: 23. CDR3 size: 18 residues. This CDR3 reads CASNTYHTGGVLGSEQFF. The CDR3 DNA reads TGTGCCAGCAACACCTATCATACCGGGGGGGTACTTGGGAGTGAGCAGTTCTTC.

The chain uses TRBV19 and TRBJ1-5, with 7 bases identical to TRBD1. The V segment lost 3 bases and the J segment 2 bases; nucleotides outside the gene matches: 4. Germline V gene lookup returns CDR1 LNHDA and CDR2 SQIVND (reference sequence). The CDR3 runs to 15 residues. The CDR3 loop is CASSIRGQGNQPQHF. Written as DNA, the CDR3 is TGTGCCAGTAGTATTAGGGGGCAGGGCAATCAGCCCCAGCATTTT.

The rearrangement uses TRBV7-6 and TRBJ2-7; 11 nucleotides align to TRBD2. The CDR3 spans 14 residues. Germline lookup yields CDR1 SGHVS and CDR2 FNYEAQ. Germline trimming cut 0 bases from V and 6 bases from J; bases unmatched to any gene: 1. The CDR3 reads CASSLATSGGEQYF. For the CDR3, the DNA is TGTGCCAGCAGCTTAGCTACTAGCGGGGGCGAGCAGTACTTC.

This clone was seen a handful of times. The genes are TRBV27 and TRBJ2-2, with TRBD1 matching 7 bases. V lost 5 bases to trimming and J lost 8 bases; unmatched junction nucleotides: 8. In germline, CDR1 is MNHEY, CDR2 SMNVEV (reference sequence). The CDR3 runs to 14 residues. Written as DNA, the CDR3 is TGTGCCAGCAGTCATACAGGGGTAGGAGGGGAGCTGTTTTTT. Translated, it gives CASSHTGVGGELFF.

The CDR3 loop is CASSLAGTGVLNTEAFF. In nucleotides, the CDR3 is TGTGCCAGCAGCTTGGCCGGGACAGGGGTATTGAACACTGAAGCTTTCTTT. The rearrangement links TRBV5-8 to TRBJ1-1; TRBD1 agrees at 10 bases. The trim removed 0 bases at V and 0 bases at J, leaving 5 bases unmatched. From germline, CDR1 is SGHTS and CDR2 YDEGEE. CDR3 size: 17 residues. Variable domain in full (rest from reference TRBV5-8 and TRBJ1-1): EAGVTQSPTHLIKTRGQQATLRCSPISGHTSVYWYQQALGLGLQFLLWYDEGEERNRGNFPPRFSGRQFPNYSSELNVNALELEDSALYLCASSLAGTGVLNTEAFFGQGTRLTVV.

The table lists this clone with a count of one. The rearrangement joins TRBV28 to TRBJ2-1; D is unresolved. The CDR3 loop spans 13 amino acids. CDR1 MDHEN and CDR2 SYDVKM come from the germline V gene. V was cut by 6 bases and J by 4 bases, with 10 bases left in between. The CDR3 loop reads CASSTDKYNEQFF. In nucleotides, the CDR3 is TGTGCCAGCAGCACCGACAAGTACAATGAGCAGTTCTTC.

The J gene is TRBJ2-5, the V gene TRBV4-2; TRBD2 matches at 11 bases. Per germline, CDR1 LGHNA and CDR2 YNFKEQ. The CDR3 extends over 15 amino acids. J lost 2 bases, V lost 6 bases, and 5 bases had no gene match. The CDR3 DNA reads TGTGCCAGCAGAGCTAGCGGGGGGATTCAAGAGACCCAGTACTTC. This encodes CASRASGGIQETQYF.

V is TRBV7-9 and J is TRBJ2-7, with D possibly being TRBD1 (5 bases). The CDR3 contains 13 residues. Looked up from germline, CDR1 is SEHNR and CDR2 is FQNEAQ (reference sequence). V dropped 5 bases and J dropped 0 bases, with 8 bases sitting between them. CDR3 nucleotides: TGTGCCAGCAGCCGACAGCACTCCTACGAGCAGTACTTC. Translated, it gives CASSRQHSYEQYF.

The genes are TRBV10-2 and TRBJ2-1, with TRBD2 identical over 8 bases. The junction had 5 bases not matched to a gene; V was cut back by 8 bases and J by 8 bases. The CDR3 has 12 residues. Germline lookup yields CDR1 WSHSY and CDR2 SAAADI. CDR3 bases: TGCGCCAGCGGGGGACTAGACGATGAGCAGTTCTTC. This codes for CASGGLDDEQFF.

Only one count was recorded for this clone. The chain is built from TRBV19 and TRBJ2-1; 8 bases match TRBD2. The V segment lost 5 bases and the J segment 8 bases; nucleotides outside the gene matches: 8. The germline V gene has CDR1 LNHDA and CDR2 SQIVND (reference sequence). The CDR3 totals 14 residues. CDR3 coding DNA: TGTGCCAGTAGTCGGGGGGGGAGAGTGGATGAGCAGTTCTTC. This codes for CASSRGGRVDEQFF.

The V and J genes are TRBV18 and TRBJ1-2; D unresolved. The CDR3 is 13 amino acids. V dropped 4 bases and J dropped 2 bases, with 8 bases sitting between them. CDR1 is KGHSH, CDR2 LQKENI, per germline. CDR3 DNA: TGTGCCAGCTCACTTACCGGGAACTATGGCTACACCTTC. Its protein is CASSLTGNYGYTF. The full variable domain, rest sourced from reference TRBV18 and TRBJ1-2, is NAGVMQNPRHLVRRRGQEARLRCSPMKGHSHVYWYRQLPEEGLKFMVYLQKENIIDESGMPKERFSAEFPKEGPSILRIQQVVRGDSAAYFCASSLTGNYGYTFGSGTRLTVV.

The V and J genes are TRBV23-1 and TRBJ2-5; D ambiguous. TRBV23-1 is filed as an ORF, its function uncertain. V was clipped by 2 bases and J by 2 bases, with 9 bases between them. This CDR3 is 14 amino acids long. CDR3 residues: CASSQPTTQETQYF. In nucleotides, the CDR3 is TGCGCCAGCAGTCAACCGACGACACAAGAGACCCAGTACTTC.

The CDR3 coding sequence is TGTGCCAGTAGTTTGTCCAAGAACACTGAAGCTTTCTTT. Translated: CASSLSKNTEAFF. This chain connects TRBV19 to TRBJ1-1; D unresolved. Trimming took 5 bases from V and 1 from J, leaving 8 bases between them. CDR3 size: 13 residues. Germline CDR1 and CDR2: LNHDA and SQIVND (reference sequence).

V gene TRBV6-5 combines with J gene TRBJ2-2, with TRBD1 matching over 7 bases. CDR3 length equals 16 residues. Germline lookup yields CDR1 MNHEY and CDR2 SVGAGI. Germline trimming cut 1 base from V and 4 bases from J; bases unmatched to any gene: 6. CDR3 amino acids: CASSYYQGDGTGELFF. Written as DNA, the CDR3 is TGTGCCAGCAGTTACTATCAGGGGGATGGCACCGGGGAGCTGTTTTTT.

The rearrangement uses TRBV7-2 and TRBJ1-1; D possibly corresponds to TRBD1 (6 bases). The ends were cut back, 4 bases at V and 1 base at J, with 10 bases in the middle. CDR1 and CDR2 from the germline V gene are SGHTA and FQGNSA. This CDR3 is built from 14 residues. DNA of the CDR3: TGTGCCAGCAGCTACAGGGCTACGAACACTGAAGCTTTCTTT. It codes for CASSYRATNTEAFF.

The J gene is TRBJ2-7, the V gene TRBV7-9; 9 nucleotides match TRBD1. The germline CDR1 and CDR2 sequences are SEHNR and FQNEAQ (reference sequence). Trimming took 4 bases from V and 0 from J; bases not matched to a gene: 4. This CDR3 spans 15 amino acids. The CDR3 sequence: CASSSGQGPSYEQYF. CDR3 nucleotide sequence: TGTGCCAGCAGCTCGGGACAGGGACCCTCCTACGAGCAGTACTTC. Based on the CDR3 plus reference TRBV7-9 and TRBJ2-7, the full variable domain is DTGVSQNPRHKITKRGQNVTFRCDPISEHNRLYWYRQTLGQGPEFLTYFQNEAQLEKSRLLSDRFSAERPKGSFSTLEIQRTEQGDSAMYLCASSSGQGPSYEQYFGPGTRLTVT.

V gene TRBV25-1 combines with J gene TRBJ1-2; weak D call: TRBD1 (6 bases). Germline V gene lookup returns CDR1 MGHDK and CDR2 SYGVNS. Trimming removed 1 base from V and 8 bases from J, with 14 bases in between. The CDR3 runs to 14 residues. CDR3 bases: TGTGCCAGCAGTGAATTAAGGCAGGGGCACGGCTACACCTTC. Protein sequence: CASSELRQGHGYTF.

The chain is built from TRBV7-9 and TRBJ1-5; 9 bases are shared with TRBD1. The germline gives CDR1 SEHNR, CDR2 FQNEAQ (reference sequence). The CDR3 runs to 19 residues. With V trimmed by 1 base and J by 0 bases, 10 bases remained unmatched. Here the CDR3 reads CASSLEGTGRGYSNQPQHF. Here the CDR3 DNA reads TGTGCCAGCAGCTTAGAAGGGACAGGGAGGGGGTATAGCAATCAGCCCCAGCATTTT. The whole variable domain, remainder taken from reference TRBV7-9 and TRBJ1-5, is DTGVSQNPRHKITKRGQNVTFRCDPISEHNRLYWYRQTLGQGPEFLTYFQNEAQLEKSRLLSDRFSAERPKGSFSTLEIQRTEQGDSAMYLCASSLEGTGRGYSNQPQHFGDGTRLSIL.

The chain uses TRBV19 and TRBJ2-1; 7 positions agree with TRBD1. V shed 2 bases and J 12 bases; nucleotides not matched to a gene: 10. There are 14 residues in the CDR3. Per the germline V gene, CDR1 is LNHDA and CDR2 is SQIVND (reference sequence). CDR3 loop: CASSIIGTEAPQFF. The CDR3 nucleotides read TGTGCCAGTAGTATAATCGGGACAGAAGCCCCGCAGTTCTTC.

CDR3 protein: CASSVARTGGPGANVLTF. The CDR3 DNA is TGTGCCAGCAGCGTAGCTCGGACAGGGGGGCCGGGGGCCAACGTCCTGACTTTC. The gene calls are TRBV9 and TRBJ2-6; 10 nucleotides agree with TRBD1. This CDR3 spans 18 amino acids. Germline V gene sequence: CDR1 SGDLS, CDR2 YYNGEE. V was pared by 0 bases and J by 4 bases, with 7 bases of the junction left unmatched.

This sequence joins TRBV2 and TRBJ1-2; maybe TRBD1 (5 bases). The length of the CDR3 is 16 residues. Germline V lookup: CDR1 SNHLY, CDR2 FYNNEI. Between the trimmed V and J ends, which lost 0 bases and 4 bases, there was a span of 15 bases. DNA of the CDR3: TGTGCCAGCAGTGAAGCCCAGGGTATTCGTATCTATGGCTACACCTTC. Amino acids: CASSEAQGIRIYGYTF.

This clone is a singleton in its sample. V gene TRBV7-9 combines with J gene TRBJ2-3, with D maybe TRBD1 (6 bases). The CDR3 totals 15 residues. V was pared by 1 base and J by 1 base, with 9 bases between. Germline V CDR1 and CDR2: SEHNR, FQNEAQ (reference sequence). CDR3 nucleotides: TGTGCCAGCAGCTTAGTTGCAGGGGGCACAGATACGCAGTATTTT. Translating gives CASSLVAGGTDTQYF.

This clone has a single count. The genes are TRBV7-9 and TRBJ2-1; tentative D call: TRBD1 (5 bases). V was pared by 4 bases and J by 0 bases, with 10 bases between. CDR3 length: 15 residues. Germline V lookup: CDR1 SEHNR, CDR2 FQNEAQ (reference sequence). The CDR3: CASSSSGRSYNEQFF. The CDR3 DNA follows: TGTGCCAGCAGCTCCTCAGGGCGCTCCTACAATGAGCAGTTCTTC.

V usage is TRBV30 and J usage is TRBJ2-5; 7 bases match TRBD2. Trimming took 1 base from V and 3 from J; bases not matched to a gene: 8. From germline, CDR1 is GTSNPN and CDR2 SVGIG (reference sequence). The CDR3 has 15 amino acids. The CDR3 sequence is CAWSGEAGWEETQYF. The CDR3 DNA sequence: TGTGCCTGGAGTGGGGAAGCGGGGTGGGAAGAGACCCAGTACTTC.

The rearrangement joins TRBV6-1 to TRBJ2-7; possibly TRBD2 for D (5 bases). In germline, CDR1 is MNHNS, CDR2 SASEGT. This CDR3 comprises 13 residues. Trimming removed 6 bases at V and 2 bases at J, with 11 bases between. Written as DNA, the CDR3 is TGTGCCAGCAGCTCAACCGGGACCTACGAGCAGTACTTC. This encodes CASSSTGTYEQYF.

This clone was detected only once. The rearrangement links TRBV5-1 to TRBJ2-4; D unresolved. With 6 bases removed from V and 6 bases from J, the gap between germline ends came to 16 bases. Germline-derived CDR1 and CDR2 are SGHRS and YFSETQ. The CDR3 contains 14 residues. The DNA of the CDR3 is TGCGCCAGCACCGAAGTCGGGTCGTCAAACATTCAGTACTTC. Its protein product is CASTEVGSSNIQYF.

V and J are TRBV2 and TRBJ2-7; TRBD1 matches at 7 bases. The germline CDR1 and CDR2 sequences are SNHLY and FYNNEI. This CDR3 region has 15 residues. V was pared by 7 bases and J by 0 bases, with 9 bases of the junction left unmatched. The CDR3 is CASTALDRSSYEQYF. CDR3 DNA sequence: TGTGCCAGCACCGCCCTGGACAGGAGCTCCTACGAGCAGTACTTC. The complete variable domain, with remaining parts taken from reference TRBV2 and TRBJ2-7, reads EPEVTQTPSHQVTQMGQEVILRCVPISNHLYFYWYRQILGQKVEFLVSFYNNEISEKSEIFDDQFSVERPDGSNFTLKIRSTKLEDSAMYFCASTALDRSSYEQYFGPGTRLTVT.

The chain joins TRBV27 to TRBJ1-2; a weak D match, TRBD1 (5 bases). Looked up from germline, CDR1 is MNHEY and CDR2 is SMNVEV (reference sequence). The CDR3 spans 15 residues. V was shortened by 2 bases and J by 1 base, with 11 bases between the two germline ends. The CDR3 DNA reads TGTGCCAGCAGTTTAGGGGGGAATGGTAACTATGGCTACACCTTC. Its protein product is CASSLGGNGNYGYTF.